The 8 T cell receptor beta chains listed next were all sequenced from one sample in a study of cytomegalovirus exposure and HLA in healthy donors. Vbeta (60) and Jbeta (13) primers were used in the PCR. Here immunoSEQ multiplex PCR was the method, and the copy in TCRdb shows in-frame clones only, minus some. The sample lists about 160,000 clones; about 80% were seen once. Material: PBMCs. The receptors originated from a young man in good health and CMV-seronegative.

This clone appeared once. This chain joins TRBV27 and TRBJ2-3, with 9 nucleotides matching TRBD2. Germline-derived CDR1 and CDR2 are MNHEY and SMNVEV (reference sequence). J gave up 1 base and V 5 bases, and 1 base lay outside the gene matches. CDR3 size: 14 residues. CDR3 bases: TGTGCCAGCAGTATAGCGGGGGGCACAGATACGCAGTATTTT. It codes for CASSIAGGTDTQYF.

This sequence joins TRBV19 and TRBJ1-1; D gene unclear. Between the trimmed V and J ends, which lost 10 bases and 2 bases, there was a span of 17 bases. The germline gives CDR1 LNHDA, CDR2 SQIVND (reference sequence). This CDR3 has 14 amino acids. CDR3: CATTYSGVNTEAFF. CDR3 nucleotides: TGTGCCACCACCTATTCCGGGGTAAACACTGAAGCTTTCTTT.

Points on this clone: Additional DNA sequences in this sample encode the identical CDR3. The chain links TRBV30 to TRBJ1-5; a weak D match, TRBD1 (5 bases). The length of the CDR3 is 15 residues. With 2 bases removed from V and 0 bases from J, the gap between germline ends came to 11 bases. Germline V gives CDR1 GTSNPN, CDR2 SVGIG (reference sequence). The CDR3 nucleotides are TGTGCCTGGAGTAACTGGGGGGATAGCAATCAGCCCCAGCATTTT. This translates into CAWSNWGDSNQPQHF. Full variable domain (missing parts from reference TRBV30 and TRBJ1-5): SQTIHQWPATLVQPVGSPLSLECTVEGTSNPNLYWYRQAAGRGLQLLFYSVGIGQISSEVPQNLSASRPQDRQFILSSKKLLLSDSGFYLCAWSNWGDSNQPQHFGDGTRLSIL.

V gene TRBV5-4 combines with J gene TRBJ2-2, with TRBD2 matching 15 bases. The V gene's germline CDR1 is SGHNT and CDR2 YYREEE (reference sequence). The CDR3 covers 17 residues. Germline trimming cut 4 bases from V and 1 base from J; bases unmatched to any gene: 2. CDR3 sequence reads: CASSAGLAGGNTGELFF. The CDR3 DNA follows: TGTGCCAGCAGCGCGGGACTAGCGGGGGGGAACACCGGGGAGCTGTTTTTT.

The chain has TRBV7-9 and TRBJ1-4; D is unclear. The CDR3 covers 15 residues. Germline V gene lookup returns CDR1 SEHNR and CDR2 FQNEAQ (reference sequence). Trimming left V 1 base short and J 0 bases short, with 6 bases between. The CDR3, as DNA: TGTGCCAGCAGCTTAGTAGCGCCAACTAATGAAAAACTGTTTTTT. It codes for CASSLVAPTNEKLFF.

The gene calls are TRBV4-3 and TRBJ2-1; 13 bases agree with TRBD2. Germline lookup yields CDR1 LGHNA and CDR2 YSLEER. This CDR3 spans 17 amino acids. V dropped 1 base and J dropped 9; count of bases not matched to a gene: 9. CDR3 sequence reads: CASSQGTSGGAGGEQFF. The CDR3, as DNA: TGCGCCAGCAGCCAAGGTACTAGCGGGGGGGCCGGCGGTGAGCAGTTCTTC.

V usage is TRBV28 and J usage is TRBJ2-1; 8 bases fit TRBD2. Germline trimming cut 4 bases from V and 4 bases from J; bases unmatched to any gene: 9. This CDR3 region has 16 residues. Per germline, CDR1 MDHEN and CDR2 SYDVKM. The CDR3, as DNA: TGTGCCAGCAGTTCACAACTAGCGGCGGGTTACAATGAGCAGTTCTTC. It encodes CASSSQLAAGYNEQFF. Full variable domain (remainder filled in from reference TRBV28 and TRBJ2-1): DVKVTQSSRYLVKRTGEKVFLECVQDMDHENMFWYRQDPGLGLRLIYFSYDVKMKEKGDIPEGYSVSREKKERFSLILESASTNQTSMYLCASSSQLAAGYNEQFFGPGTRLTVL.

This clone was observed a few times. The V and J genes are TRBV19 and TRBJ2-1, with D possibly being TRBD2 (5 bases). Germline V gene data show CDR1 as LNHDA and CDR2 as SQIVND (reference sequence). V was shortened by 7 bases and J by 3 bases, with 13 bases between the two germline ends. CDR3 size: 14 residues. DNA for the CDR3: TGTGCCAGTATAGGGTCTAGCAGCTACAATGAGCAGTTCTTC. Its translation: CASIGSSSYNEQFF.